Given below is one TCR beta chain in context. Its antigen remains undetermined. No qualities accompany the bases; no much larger clone lies one base away. To prepare the library, 5' RACE was applied. The ligated cDNA was amplified by four rounds of PCR, in which nested alpha and beta constant region primers were used together with the SP2 primer. TCR RNA was reverse transcribed with SuperScript IV using alpha and beta constant region primers for the blood and skin samples. An oligonucleotide carrying the Illumina SP2 primer and a UMI was ligated to the 3' end of the cDNA by means of T4 RNA ligase 1. The 12-nucleotide UMI was composed of two random hexamers separated by an eight-base spacer, which was included to prevent hairpin formation. TCR alpha and beta chain libraries were processed separately from the second PCR onward, with dual indexing for multiplexing. After pooling, the indexed libraries were analyzed by capillary electrophoresis and sequenced on either an Illumina MiSeq or NextSeq. Libraries were spiked with PhiX DNA at 5-7% so that base diversity was increased and cluster recognition was improved. The original methods were these. Demultiplexor took UMIs from read 2, joined the UMIs to the TCR sequence from read 1, and separated reads according to sample indices. Decombinator identified V and J genes and V-J junctions and gave each TCR a five-part identifier that included V and J deletions. Collapsinator used UMIs to correct sequencing errors and PCR amplification heterogeneity, yielding UMI-based abundance per TCR. CDR3Translator converted identifiers to nucleotide sequence, translated to amino acids, and extracted CDR3 regions using terminal motifs. After normalization to the amount of input RNA, the error-corrected alpha and beta TCR counts from blood and from skin were compared. TCRdb reworked the public reads: Q25 trimming with fastp, MiXCR clone assembly, productive beta chains retained. Rows with a matching CDR3 protein are joined into one entry that keeps the most common DNA and genes. TCRdb's processing, not the authors', yielded these V and J calls. The sample profile shows roughly 62,000 distinct CDR3 sequences; about 7.2% of them were found once. Of the sample, around 9.7% is held by the ten largest clones.

The study described a robust, sensitive protocol for amplifying, sequencing and analyzing TCRs, using 3' ligation of a UMI-containing oligonucleotide to TCR cDNA. For whole blood analysis, approximately 2.4 ml of peripheral blood was collected from healthy adult volunteers into Tempus tubes, and RNA was extracted following the manufacturer's instructions. Total RNA, without cell sorting, was DNase treated with RQ1 DNase before reverse transcription, targeting about 1 to 1,100 ng input. Libraries were prepared from skin biopsies and whole blood so that pipeline robustness could be tested in samples in which T cells form a minority population. From V the trimming removes 2 bases and from J it removes 8 bases, while the gene matches leave 4 bases of the junction unaccounted for. The CDR3 runs 13 amino acids, cysteine and phenylalanine included. Only the CDR3 region is kept as DNA, spanning 39 bases read in frame from base 1. CDR1 and CDR2 (MNHEY, SMNVEV) derive from the germline V gene (reference sequence).

The sample comes from a study of naive and memory T cell subsets (dated by TCRdb to the late 2010s). Context from the whole study: In the figure summarizing the skin biopsy and whole blood samples, approximately ten blood donors, 7 tuberculin skin test biopsies and 3 saline control biopsies were reported. PCR2 was typically performed as a SYBR Green qPCR that was stopped at a set threshold, although end-point PCR (around 6 cycles) could be used instead for low-input samples. Overall results and qualifications from the work: The potential sensitivity of the RNA-based method to TCR transcript changes with T cell activation and differentiation was acknowledged.

This receptor chain uses TRBV27 and TRBJ1-2, and 8 junction bases match TRBD1. The sequence came from a male donor in good health. The CDR3 region: CASSLPQGEGYTF. In nucleotide form, the sequence is TGTGCCAGCAGTTTACCACAGGGGGAGGGCTACACCTTC.